Each of the 2 T cell receptor beta chains below was sequenced from the same sample in a study of blood T cell repertoires in COVID-19 (dated by TCRdb to the early 2020s). The library was produced with the immunoSEQ multiplex PCR assay. TCRdb mirrors the immuneACCESS table, restricted to in-frame sequences. Some clones are absent from its copies; in checked studies, under half trace to an unresolved V gene, and the reason for the others is unknown. The table for this sample lists 150,000 to 180,000 clones; 80% to 90% of them were counted only once. The top ten clones comprise 15% of the sample. Sample: peripheral blood. The receptors shown here come from a woman aged 40 to 50 with acute or convalescent COVID-19.

The chain links TRBV2 to TRBJ2-7; 8 bases align to TRBD1. V lost 6 bases, J lost 7 bases, and 20 bases stayed unmatched. Germline V lookup: CDR1 SNHLY, CDR2 FYNNEI. This CDR3 is 17 amino acids long. In DNA form, the CDR3 reads TGTGCCAGCAGATTCTCCCGGCAAGCAGGGGGCCCGGGTGAGCAGTACTTC. Its protein is CASRFSRQAGGPGEQYF.

This clone appeared a few times. The chain links TRBV4-2 to TRBJ1-1; D might be TRBD1 (5 bases). Trimming left V 1 base short and J 0 bases short, with 9 bases between. The CDR3 runs 15 residues. Looked up from germline, CDR1 is LGHNA and CDR2 is YNFKEQ. The CDR3 region has the DNA TGTGCCAGCAGCCAAGCAGGGATCATGAACACTGAAGCTTTCTTT. Translating it yields CASSQAGIMNTEAFF.